The 23 T cell receptor beta chains presented below share a single source sample, sequenced in a study of cytomegalovirus exposure and HLA in healthy donors. PCR involved 60 Vbeta and 13 Jbeta primers. Sequencing used immunoSEQ multiplex PCR; TCRdb keeps in-frame clones, though not all of them. The profile shows some 140,000 clones, over 70% of them singletons. Sequencing was done on a sample of PBMCs. The source is a man younger than 30 in good health and CMV-seronegative.

This clone was seen once. This chain connects TRBV5-1 to TRBJ1-4; TRBD1 matches at 8 bases. This CDR3 spans 14 amino acids. Unmatched junction bases numbered 1, after V lost 4 bases and J lost 2 bases. Germline V gives CDR1 SGHRS, CDR2 YFSETQ. CDR3 residues: CASSRDRTNEKLFF. CDR3 coding DNA: TGCGCCAGCAGCCGGGACAGGACTAATGAAAAACTGTTTTTT.

The chain links TRBV14 to TRBJ2-3; the D is unclear. V was cut by 0 bases and J by 7 bases, with 8 bases left in between. Germline CDR1 SGHDN, CDR2 FVKESK. CDR3 length: 13 residues. CDR3 DNA sequence: TGTGCCAGCAGCCAAGATTTGACTTATACGCAGTATTTT. It yields the protein CASSQDLTYTQYF.

The chain recombines TRBV19 with TRBJ1-4; D not certain. Germline V gene data show CDR1 as LNHDA and CDR2 as SQIVND (reference sequence). The V end was cut by 3 bases, the J end by 0 bases, with 14 bases between. The CDR3 is 17 residues long. CDR3 amino acids: CASSISPWAATNEKLFF. In nucleotides, the CDR3 is TGTGCCAGTAGTATTTCTCCGTGGGCAGCAACTAATGAAAAACTGTTTTTT. Complete variable domain (other parts from reference TRBV19 and TRBJ1-4): DGGITQSPKYLFRKEGQNVTLSCEQNLNHDAMYWYRQDPGQGLRLIYYSQIVNDFQKGDIAEGYSVSREKKESFPLTVTSAQKNPTAFYLCASSISPWAATNEKLFFGSGTQLSVL.

The gene calls are TRBV7-9 and TRBJ2-7; D unresolved. Per the germline V gene, CDR1 is SEHNR and CDR2 is FQNEAQ (reference sequence). V lost 0 bases and J 2 bases, leaving 5 bases between the germline ends. The CDR3 extends over 13 amino acids. The CDR3 sequence is CASSLAAPYEQYF. As DNA, the CDR3 is TGTGCCAGCAGCTTAGCGGCCCCCTACGAGCAGTACTTC.

The count of this clone is one. One end of the junction does not line up with germline, which may come from a read error. V gene TRBV7-2 combines with J gene TRBJ2-1; 10 bases map to TRBD2. The CDR3 is made up of 15 amino acids. Germline values: CDR1 SGHTA, CDR2 FQGNSA. In DNA, the CDR3 is TGTGCCAGCAGTTTAGCGGGGGGACCCTACAATGAGCAGTTCTTC. Translated: CASSLAGGPYNEQFF.

V usage is TRBV9 and J usage is TRBJ2-3; 8 nucleotides align to TRBD2. The CDR3 runs to 13 residues. The V segment lost 0 bases and the J segment 11 bases; nucleotides outside the gene matches: 5. CDR1 and CDR2 (germline): SGDLS, YYNGEE. Written as DNA, the CDR3 is TGTGCCAGCAGCGTAGGAGTAGCGGGACTGCAGTATTTT. Its protein product is CASSVGVAGLQYF.

The chain joins TRBV7-9 to TRBJ2-1; D gene unclear. The V gene lost 0 bases and the J gene lost 4 bases, with 10 bases spanning the gap. CDR1 is SEHNR and CDR2 is FQNEAQ in the germline V gene (reference sequence). The length of the CDR3 is 15 residues. This chain's CDR3 is CASSLARDTYNEQFF. CDR3 nucleotides: TGTGCCAGCAGCTTAGCCCGAGATACTTACAATGAGCAGTTCTTC.

The chain is built from TRBV11-3 and TRBJ2-3, with TRBD2 as a possible D gene (5 bases). V lost 1 base and J 4 bases, leaving 18 bases between the germline ends. Per germline, CDR1 SGHNT and CDR2 YENEEA. The CDR3 has 17 residues. The CDR3 nucleotides are TGTGCCAGCAGCTTAGGGAGATCCCCAAGGCGGGCAGATACGCAGTATTTT. Its protein product is CASSLGRSPRRADTQYF.

J is TRBJ1-2 and V is TRBV30, with 7 bases aligning to TRBD1. V lost 0 bases and J lost 6; bases outside the gene matches: 7. Germline loops: CDR1 GTSNPN, CDR2 SVGIG (reference sequence). The CDR3 runs to 14 residues. In DNA form, the CDR3 reads TGTGCCTGGAGTGTTTGGGACAGTTCGAATGGCTACACCTTC. Residues: CAWSVWDSSNGYTF.

The chain uses TRBV15 and TRBJ1-5; maybe TRBD1 (6 bases). Trimming cost V 3 bases and J 3 bases, with 9 bases left between them. Germline CDR1 is LNHNV and CDR2 is YYDKDF (reference sequence). The CDR3 is 14 residues long. CDR3 nucleotides: TGTGCCACCAGCAGCGGACAGACCAATCAGCCCCAGCATTTT. This translates into CATSSGQTNQPQHF.

The chain carries TRBV7-9 and TRBJ2-1, with D unclear. The V gene's germline CDR1 is SEHNR and CDR2 FQNEAQ (reference sequence). The CDR3 spans 13 residues. Trimming removed 7 bases from V and 5 bases from J, with 12 bases in between. CDR3 residues: CASTHPLDNEQFF. CDR3 DNA sequence: TGTGCCAGCACCCACCCTCTAGACAATGAGCAGTTCTTC.

The rearrangement links TRBV9 to TRBJ2-3; 8 bases are a match to TRBD2. Germline loops: CDR1 SGDLS, CDR2 YYNGEE. The CDR3 has 15 amino acids. J lost 1 base, V lost 1 base, and 2 bases had no gene match. The CDR3 coding sequence is TGTGCCAGCAGCGTAAGCGGGGGACGCACAGATACGCAGTATTTT. Translating gives CASSVSGGRTDTQYF.

This clone has more than one count but fewer than ten. The chain couples TRBV6-5 to TRBJ1-1, with TRBD1 identical over 8 bases. The CDR3 loop spans 14 amino acids. After removal of 2 bases from V and 5 bases from J, the junction contained 4 bases not matched to a gene. Germline V gene lookup returns CDR1 MNHEY and CDR2 SVGAGI. CDR3: CASSYKTGVTEAFF. The DNA for the CDR3 is TGTGCCAGCAGTTACAAGACAGGGGTTACTGAAGCTTTCTTT.

V usage is TRBV13 and J usage is TRBJ1-6; tentative D call: TRBD1 (5 bases). This CDR3 has 17 amino acids. Germline values: CDR1 PRHDT, CDR2 FYEKMQ (reference sequence). Trimming removed 0 bases at V and 6 bases at J, with 15 bases between. In DNA form, the CDR3 reads TGTGCCAGCAGCTTAGGGCAGATTTGGGGGGGTAATTCACCCCTCCACTTT. Encoded protein: CASSLGQIWGGNSPLHF.

A few counts support this clone. The gene calls are TRBV2 and TRBJ1-3, with 9 bases that match TRBD1. Trimming at V came to 6 bases and at J to 5 bases, leaving 11 bases not matched to a gene. Germline V gives CDR1 SNHLY, CDR2 FYNNEI. The CDR3 length is 16 residues. In DNA, the CDR3 is TGTGCCAGCAGCACATACGGACAGGGGATTAGAAACACCATATATTTT. Protein sequence: CASSTYGQGIRNTIYF.

The chain joins TRBV5-1 to TRBJ1-1; TRBD1 agrees at 7 bases. CDR1 is SGHRS and CDR2 is YFSETQ in the germline V gene. The J segment lost 4 bases and the V segment lost 3 bases, leaving 15 bases of the junction unmatched. This CDR3 region has 17 residues. The CDR3 region has the DNA TGCGCCAGCAGCTCAACCCCAGGGGGATTCGATGGCACTGAAGCTTTCTTT. This encodes CASSSTPGGFDGTEAFF.

The gene calls are TRBV7-2 and TRBJ2-1; D is unclear. The CDR3 spans 14 residues. The germline V gene encodes CDR1 SGHTA and CDR2 FQGNSA. V lost 7 bases to trimming and J lost 0 bases, with 10 bases between them. CDR3 bases: TGTGCCAGCACCGAGGTTAGCTCCTACAATGAGCAGTTCTTC. Amino acids: CASTEVSSYNEQFF. The full variable domain, in which reference TRBV7-2 and TRBJ2-1 provide the parts outside the CDR3, is GAGVSQSPSNKVTEKGKDVELRCDPISGHTALYWYRQSLGQGLEFLIYFQGNSAPDKSGLPSDRFSAERTGGSVSTLTIQRTQQEDSAVYLCASTEVSSYNEQFFGPGTRLTVL.

The chain uses TRBV18 and TRBJ2-7, with D perhaps matching TRBD1 (6 bases). Germline loops: CDR1 KGHSH, CDR2 LQKENI. Trimming took 0 bases from V and 2 from J, leaving 17 bases between them. The CDR3 totals 17 residues. CDR3 bases: TGTGCCAGCTCACCACCGAGGCTCGGACAGCTAGCCTACGAGCAGTACTTC. This encodes CASSPPRLGQLAYEQYF.

The J gene is TRBJ1-5, the V gene TRBV7-6; D is uncertain. The germline V gene encodes CDR1 SGHVS and CDR2 FNYEAQ. This CDR3 has 15 residues. V was trimmed by 4 bases and J by 3 bases, leaving 13 bases between them. DNA of the CDR3: TGTGCCAGCAGCTCAGGTGAGGGATTCAATCAGCCCCAGCATTTT. It codes for CASSSGEGFNQPQHF.

The rearrangement uses TRBV5-1 and TRBJ2-7; D remains unclear. V lost 0 bases, J lost 3 bases, and 7 bases lay in between. This CDR3 has 13 residues. Germline V gives CDR1 SGHRS, CDR2 YFSETQ. The CDR3 nucleotides are TGCGCCAGCAGCTTGGCCCTAGGCTACGAGCAGTACTTC. It encodes CASSLALGYEQYF.

In DNA, the CDR3 is TGTGCCAGCAGCTTAGGATTCGGACACAGGATGAACACTGAAGCTTTCTTT. Translated, it gives CASSLGFGHRMNTEAFF. The V and J genes are TRBV7-6 and TRBJ1-1; TRBD1 might be the D (5 bases). From germline, CDR1 is SGHVS and CDR2 FNYEAQ. The V and J ends lost 1 base and 0 bases respectively, with 15 bases between them. This CDR3 contains 17 residues.

This chain connects TRBV7-9 to TRBJ2-3; 8 bases align to TRBD1. CDR3 length: 15 amino acids. With 5 bases clipped from V and 2 bases from J, the junction kept 6 bases outside the gene matches. CDR1 and CDR2 (germline): SEHNR, FQNEAQ (reference sequence). DNA for the CDR3: TGTGCCAGCAGCCACAGGGGGGATTTCACAGATACGCAGTATTTT. Translated, it gives CASSHRGDFTDTQYF.

This clone was picked up one time. This rearrangement joins TRBV7-3 to TRBJ2-7, with 9 nucleotides matching TRBD2. This CDR3 has 15 residues. Germline V gives CDR1 SGHTA, CDR2 FQGTGA. J lost 0 bases, V lost 5 bases, and 5 bases had no gene match. The CDR3 protein is CASSLLAGSSYEQYF. In nucleotides, the CDR3 is TGTGCCAGCAGCCTTCTAGCGGGGAGCTCCTACGAGCAGTACTTC.